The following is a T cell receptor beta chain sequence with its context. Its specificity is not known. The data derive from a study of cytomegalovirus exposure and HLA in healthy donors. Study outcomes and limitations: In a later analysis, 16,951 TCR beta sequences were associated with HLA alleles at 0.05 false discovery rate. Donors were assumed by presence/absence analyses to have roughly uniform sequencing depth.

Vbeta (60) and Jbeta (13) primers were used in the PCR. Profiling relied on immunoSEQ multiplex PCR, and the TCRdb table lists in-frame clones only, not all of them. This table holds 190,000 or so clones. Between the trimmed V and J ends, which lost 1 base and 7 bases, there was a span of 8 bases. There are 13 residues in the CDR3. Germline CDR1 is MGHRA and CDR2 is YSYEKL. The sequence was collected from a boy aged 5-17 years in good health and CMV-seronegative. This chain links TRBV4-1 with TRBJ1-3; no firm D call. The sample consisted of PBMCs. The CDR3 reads CASSQVRANTIYF. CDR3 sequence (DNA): TGCGCCAGCAGCCAAGTTCGTGCGAACACCATATATTTT.